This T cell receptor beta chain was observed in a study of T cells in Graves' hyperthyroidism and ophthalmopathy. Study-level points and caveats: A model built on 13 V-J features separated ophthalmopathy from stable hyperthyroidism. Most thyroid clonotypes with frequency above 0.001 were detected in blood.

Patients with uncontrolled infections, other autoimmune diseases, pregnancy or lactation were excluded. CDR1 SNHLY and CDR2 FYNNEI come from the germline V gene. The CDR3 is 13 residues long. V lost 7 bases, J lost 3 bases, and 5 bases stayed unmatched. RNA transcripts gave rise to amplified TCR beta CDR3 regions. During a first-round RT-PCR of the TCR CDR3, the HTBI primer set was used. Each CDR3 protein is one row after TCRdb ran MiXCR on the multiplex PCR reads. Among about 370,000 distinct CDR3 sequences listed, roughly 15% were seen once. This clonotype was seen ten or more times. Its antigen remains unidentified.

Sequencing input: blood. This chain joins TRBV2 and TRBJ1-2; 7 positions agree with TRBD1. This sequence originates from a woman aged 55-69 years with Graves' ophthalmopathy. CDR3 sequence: CASTTGVYYGYTF. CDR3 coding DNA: TGTGCCAGCACCACAGGGGTATACTATGGCTACACCTTC. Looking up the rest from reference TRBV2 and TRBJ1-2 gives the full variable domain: EPEVTQTPSHQVTQMGQEVILRCVPISNHLYFYWYRQILGQKVEFLVSFYNNEISEKSEIFDDQFSVERPDGSNFTLKIRSTKLEDSAMYFCASTTGVYYGYTFGSGTRLTVV.